Below, 12 T cell receptor beta chains from the same sample are listed, as sequenced in a study of control samples from healthy donors and cancer patients (dated by TCRdb to the early 2020s). The library was generated by the immunoSEQ multiplex PCR assay. Held by TCRdb, this immuneACCESS table contains in-frame sequences only and omits some clones. Under half of the omission traces to an unresolved V gene where checked; the cause of the rest is unknown. The sample table records roughly 68,000 clones; 83% of these occur just once. The ten largest account for 15% to 19% of the sample. The sequenced sample was blood. Source of these receptors: a man between 60 and 70 years old in good health.

This rearrangement joins TRBV6-5 to TRBJ2-3, with 10 positions matching TRBD1. J gave up 4 bases and V 6 bases, and 1 base lay outside the gene matches. This CDR3 is 13 amino acids long. CDR1 MNHEY and CDR2 SVGAGI come from the germline V gene. The CDR3 loop is CASRTGGPDTQYF. As DNA, the CDR3 is TGTGCCAGCAGGACAGGGGGCCCAGATACGCAGTATTTT.

The chain employs TRBV3-1 (or the pseudogene TRBV3-2) and TRBJ2-1; D is ambiguous. The CDR3 spans 12 residues. The germline V and J ends were trimmed by 1 base and 6 bases, with 4 bases remaining between them. Germline V lookup: CDR1 LGHDT, CDR2 YNNKEL (reference sequence). CDR3 DNA sequence: TGTGCCAGCAGCCAAGTCGCCAATGAGCAGTTCTTC. Protein product: CASSQVANEQFF.

The J gene is TRBJ2-3, the V gene TRBV30, with 10 positions matching TRBD2. Germline trimming cut 2 bases from V and 3 bases from J; bases unmatched to any gene: 2. There are 14 residues in the CDR3. CDR1 and CDR2 (germline): GTSNPN, SVGIG (reference sequence). CDR3 residues: CAWSFSGRTDTQYF. DNA of the CDR3: TGTGCCTGGAGTTTTAGCGGGAGGACAGATACGCAGTATTTT.

V usage is TRBV6-2 or TRBV6-3 and J usage is TRBJ1-6; perhaps TRBD1 as D (5 bases). Germline V CDR1 and CDR2: MNHEY, SVGEGT. This CDR3 has 14 amino acids. V gave up 0 bases and J gave up 10 bases, with 10 bases separating them. This CDR3 is CASSYSPRESPLHF. Written as DNA, the CDR3 is TGTGCCAGCAGTTACTCGCCCAGGGAATCACCCCTCCACTTT.

This clone was picked up a small number of times. The gene calls are TRBV18 and TRBJ2-7; the D is unclear. V was clipped by 3 bases and J by 4 bases, with 13 bases between them. The CDR3 totals 14 residues. Germline loops: CDR1 KGHSH, CDR2 LQKENI. CDR3 in amino acids: CASSPSPGEYEQYF. In nucleotides, the CDR3 is TGTGCCAGCTCACCGTCGCCTGGAGAATACGAGCAGTACTTC.

V usage is TRBV12-3 or TRBV12-4 and J usage is TRBJ1-5, with a weak D call TRBD1 (5 bases). The CDR3 sequence is 13 residues long. Trimming cost V 6 bases and J 3 bases, with 9 bases left between them. CDR3 in amino acids: CASRTETNQPQHF. For the CDR3, the DNA is TGTGCCAGCAGGACAGAGACCAATCAGCCCCAGCATTTT.

This chain uses TRBV3-1 (or the pseudogene TRBV3-2) with TRBJ1-6; the D is unclear. The length of the CDR3 is 18 residues. Trimming took off 5 bases at V and 5 bases at J, with 22 bases between the two ends. Germline CDR1 LGHDT, CDR2 YNNKEL (reference sequence). CDR3 in DNA: TGTGCCAGCAGCATGCTATATCCCATCATACATCATAATTCACCCCTCCACTTT. It yields the protein CASSMLYPIIHHNSPLHF.

This clone was observed a single time. This chain links TRBV5-1 with TRBJ2-7; TRBD1 matches at 8 bases. The CDR3 is made up of 14 amino acids. V lost 0 bases to trimming and J lost 5 bases; unmatched junction nucleotides: 4. Germline CDR1 reads SGHRS; CDR2 reads YFSETQ. This chain's CDR3 is CASSLVSTGDEQYF. The CDR3 DNA follows: TGCGCCAGCAGCTTGGTCTCGACAGGGGACGAGCAGTACTTC.

V and J are TRBV7-2 and TRBJ2-3, with 9 bases fitting TRBD2. CDR3 length equals 17 residues. Germline V gives CDR1 SGHTA, CDR2 FQGNSA. The V segment lost 5 bases and the J segment 0 bases; nucleotides outside the gene matches: 9. The CDR3 reads CASSRPGTSLSTDTQYF. The CDR3 DNA is TGTGCCAGCAGCCGCCCCGGGACTAGCCTTAGCACAGATACGCAGTATTTT.

The rearrangement uses TRBV27 and TRBJ2-3; 10 bases align to TRBD2. Unmatched junction bases numbered 6, after V lost 6 bases and J lost 6 bases. The CDR3 has 14 amino acids. Germline V gene sequence: CDR1 MNHEY, CDR2 SMNVEV (reference sequence). CDR3 protein: CASRLAGVSDTQYF. The DNA of the CDR3 is TGTGCCAGCAGGCTAGCGGGAGTTTCTGATACGCAGTATTTT.

J is TRBJ2-7 and V is TRBV6-5; 9 nucleotides agree with TRBD1. V shed 2 bases and J 7 bases; nucleotides not matched to a gene: 6. CDR3 length: 14 amino acids. Germline CDR1 is MNHEY and CDR2 is SVGAGI. In nucleotides, the CDR3 is TGTGCCAGCAGTTACGGGGACAGGGCGGGTGAGCAGTACTTC. This translates into CASSYGDRAGEQYF.

V usage is TRBV7-8 and J usage is TRBJ2-1; 9 bases fit TRBD2. CDR3 length equals 19 residues. Germline CDR1 is SGHVS and CDR2 is FQNEAQ. The ends lost 5 bases at V and 0 bases at J; junction bases unmatched: 14. DNA for the CDR3: TGTGCCAGCAGCACCTCGACTAGCGGTAGCGACTCCTCCTACAATGAGCAGTTCTTC. Encoded protein: CASSTSTSGSDSSYNEQFF.